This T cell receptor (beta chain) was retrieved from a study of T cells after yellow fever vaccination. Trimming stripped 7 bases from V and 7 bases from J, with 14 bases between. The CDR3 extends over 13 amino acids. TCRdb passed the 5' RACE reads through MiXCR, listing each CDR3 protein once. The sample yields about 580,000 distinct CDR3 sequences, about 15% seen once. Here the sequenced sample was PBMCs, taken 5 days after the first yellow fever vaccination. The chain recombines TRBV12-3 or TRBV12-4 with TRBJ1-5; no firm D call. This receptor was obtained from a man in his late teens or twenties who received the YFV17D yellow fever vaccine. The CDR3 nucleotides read TGTGCCAGCACCAATCGGGTGGCGCAGCCCCAGCATTTT. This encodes CASTNRVAQPQHF.